Presented here are 20 T cell receptor beta chains from one specimen sequenced in a study of blood T cell repertoires in COVID-19. The table came from immunoSEQ multiplex PCR; TCRdb's copy has only in-frame clones and leaves some out. This repertoire shows roughly 170,000 clones, roughly 70% found once; its top ten account for 2.5% to 3%. Source material: peripheral blood. These receptors all stem from a woman aged 80 or older with acute or convalescent COVID-19.

The chain carries TRBV2 and TRBJ1-6, with D uncertain. V lost 6 bases and J lost 6, with 12 bases in between. From germline, CDR1 is SNHLY and CDR2 FYNNEI. This CDR3 spans 14 amino acids. CDR3 sequence (DNA): TGTGCCAGCAGAATGACAACTGTTAATTCACCCCTCCACTTT. As protein: CASRMTTVNSPLHF.

This clone has more than one count but fewer than ten. V and J are TRBV28 and TRBJ2-1; 9 bases map to TRBD1. This CDR3 is 15 amino acids long. After removal of 5 bases from V and 2 bases from J, the junction contained 4 bases not matched to a gene. Germline CDR1 and CDR2: MDHEN and SYDVKM. DNA of the CDR3: TGTGCCAGCAGTCCAGGGACAGGGACCTACAATGAGCAGTTCTTC. Its translation: CASSPGTGTYNEQFF.

This clone is a singleton in its sample. V and J are TRBV28 and TRBJ2-2, with 9 bases identical to TRBD1. The CDR3 has 17 amino acids. Germline V gene lookup returns CDR1 MDHEN and CDR2 SYDVKM. J gave up 3 bases and V 1 base, and 6 bases lay outside the gene matches. CDR3 DNA: TGTGCCAGCAGTTTATTACTGGGACAGGGTGACACCGGGGAGCTGTTTTTT. It encodes CASSLLLGQGDTGELFF.

V is TRBV2 and J is TRBJ2-3; D may be TRBD2 (6 bases). The CDR3 length is 13 residues. Trimming took 7 bases from V and 6 from J, leaving 14 bases between them. CDR1 is SNHLY and CDR2 is FYNNEI in the germline V gene. The CDR3 region has the DNA TGTGCCAGCATCGGGAGTGTCCTGGATACGCAGTATTTT. Translation: CASIGSVLDTQYF.

V is TRBV27 and J is TRBJ1-1; D gene ambiguous. From germline, CDR1 is MNHEY and CDR2 SMNVEV (reference sequence). The CDR3 is 13 residues long. The ends were cut back, 6 bases at V and 1 base at J, with 9 bases in the middle. CDR3 in DNA: TGTGCCAGCAGGTGGACTTCGAACACTGAAGCTTTCTTT. Its translation is CASRWTSNTEAFF.

On this clone: One end of the junction does not line up with germline, which may come from a read error. The genes are TRBV4-3 and TRBJ2-7, with 8 bases that match TRBD1. The CDR3 covers 13 residues. CDR1 LGHNA and CDR2 YSLEER come from the germline V gene. The CDR3 region has the DNA TGCGCCAGCAGCCGAGGACAGGGCTTAGACGTGGACTTC. Translating gives CASSRGQGLDVDF.

The V and J genes are TRBV27 and TRBJ1-2; 8 bases line up with TRBD1. This CDR3 has 14 residues. The J segment lost 7 bases and the V segment lost 8 bases, leaving 12 bases of the junction unmatched. The V gene's germline CDR1 is MNHEY and CDR2 SMNVEV (reference sequence). DNA of the CDR3: TGTGCCAGCGGATCCGGACAGGGAGGGAGTGGCTACACCTTC. This gives the protein CASGSGQGGSGYTF.

The rearrangement uses TRBV6-5 and TRBJ2-7; no reliable D call. This CDR3 spans 10 amino acids. Germline CDR1 is MNHEY and CDR2 is SVGAGI. Trimming removed 10 bases from V and 4 bases from J, with 8 bases in between. The CDR3 region is CATHLYEQYF. DNA for the CDR3: TGTGCCACCCACTTGTACGAGCAGTACTTC.

The V and J genes are TRBV7-9 and TRBJ2-7; 13 positions agree with TRBD2. V dropped 5 bases and J dropped 6; count of bases not matched to a gene: 10. From germline, CDR1 is SEHNR and CDR2 FQNEAQ (reference sequence). The CDR3 covers 16 residues. CDR3 amino acids: CASSVGTSGVGFEQYF. In DNA, the CDR3 is TGTGCCAGCAGCGTCGGGACTAGCGGGGTGGGGTTCGAGCAGTACTTC. Full variable domain (outside the CDR3, taken from reference TRBV7-9 and TRBJ2-7): DTGVSQNPRHKITKRGQNVTFRCDPISEHNRLYWYRQTLGQGPEFLTYFQNEAQLEKSRLLSDRFSAERPKGSFSTLEIQRTEQGDSAMYLCASSVGTSGVGFEQYFGPGTRLTVT.

This clone came up a few times. Other nucleotide sequences in the sample specify the same CDR3. The chain uses TRBV9 and TRBJ2-2; possibly TRBD2 for D (6 bases). CDR1 and CDR2 (germline): SGDLS, YYNGEE. V was cut by 2 bases and J by 0 bases, with 8 bases left in between. The CDR3 consists of 15 residues. CDR3 bases: TGTGCCAGCAGCGTCGCGGGATCGAACACCGGGGAGCTGTTTTTT. It yields the protein CASSVAGSNTGELFF.

The chain is built from TRBV9 and TRBJ1-2, with D unclear. From germline, CDR1 is SGDLS and CDR2 YYNGEE. V was clipped by 4 bases and J by 7 bases, with 14 bases between them. The CDR3 has 13 amino acids. The chain's CDR3 is CASSPTVVSGYTF. DNA of the CDR3: TGTGCCAGCAGCCCTACGGTAGTAAGTGGCTACACCTTC.

This clone was counted only a few times. The V call is TRBV19, the J call TRBJ2-1; perhaps TRBD1 as D (6 bases). V was pared by 0 bases and J by 6 bases, with 12 bases between. CDR3 length equals 15 residues. The V gene's germline CDR1 is LNHDA and CDR2 SQIVND (reference sequence). CDR3: CASSIDRGGFNEQFF. CDR3 DNA sequence: TGTGCCAGTAGTATAGACAGGGGTGGCTTCAATGAGCAGTTCTTC. Based on the CDR3 plus reference TRBV19 and TRBJ2-1, the full variable domain is DGGITQSPKYLFRKEGQNVTLSCEQNLNHDAMYWYRQDPGQGLRLIYYSQIVNDFQKGDIAEGYSVSREKKESFPLTVTSAQKNPTAFYLCASSIDRGGFNEQFFGPGTRLTVL.

The chain carries TRBV10-3 and TRBJ2-1; 8 bases map to TRBD2. J lost 9 bases, V lost 0 bases, and 13 bases had no gene match. Germline V gene data show CDR1 as ENHRY and CDR2 as SYGVKD. The CDR3 is made up of 17 amino acids. The CDR3 loop reads CAISESGLGLAPPEQFF. CDR3 in DNA: TGTGCCATCAGTGAGTCGGGACTAGGTCTCGCACCCCCTGAGCAGTTCTTC.

The J gene is TRBJ1-6, the V gene TRBV18, with D perhaps matching TRBD1 (6 bases). CDR1 KGHSH and CDR2 LQKENI come from the germline V gene. Between the trimmed V and J ends, which lost 6 bases and 10 bases, there was a span of 19 bases. The CDR3 runs to 15 residues. The CDR3 DNA is TGTGCCAGCTCTCCTATCCGAGACAGGTCATCACCCCTCCACTTT. Protein sequence: CASSPIRDRSSPLHF.

This clone was counted once. This chain connects TRBV19 to TRBJ1-1; 8 bases align to TRBD1. CDR1 LNHDA and CDR2 SQIVND come from the germline V gene (reference sequence). Trimming removed 4 bases from V and 5 bases from J; junction bases left unmatched: 3. CDR3 size: 13 residues. CDR3 coding DNA: TGTGCCAGTAGTAGGACAGGGAAGACTGAAGCTTTCTTT. It is translated as CASSRTGKTEAFF.

The CDR3 protein is CASSLYASGRFLGFRNEQFF. For the CDR3, the DNA is TGTGCCAGCAGTTTATACGCTAGCGGGAGGTTCCTCGGGTTCAGGAATGAGCAGTTCTTC. V is TRBV28 and J is TRBJ2-1, with 11 nucleotides matching TRBD2. Losses at the gene ends were 1 base for V and 7 bases for J; bases not matched to a gene: 18. The CDR3 contains 20 residues. Per germline, CDR1 MDHEN and CDR2 SYDVKM.

The chain recombines TRBV19 with TRBJ2-3, with 7 bases aligning to TRBD1. Germline values: CDR1 LNHDA, CDR2 SQIVND (reference sequence). V lost 6 bases, J lost 0 bases, and 6 bases stayed unmatched. This CDR3 contains 15 residues. The CDR3 spells CASSTGVSSTDTQYF. CDR3 sequence (DNA): TGTGCCAGTAGCACAGGGGTCTCTAGCACAGATACGCAGTATTTT.

V and J are TRBV3-1 (or the pseudogene TRBV3-2) and TRBJ1-5; D may be TRBD1 (6 bases). Germline loops: CDR1 LGHDT, CDR2 YNNKEL (reference sequence). This CDR3 contains 14 residues. Trimming removed 5 bases from V and 1 base from J, with 9 bases in between. The CDR3: CASSSTGSNQPQHF. CDR3 nucleotide sequence: TGTGCCAGCAGCTCGACAGGAAGCAATCAGCCCCAGCATTTT.

The chain employs TRBV5-1 and TRBJ2-5; TRBD1 agrees at 7 bases. Trimming took 4 bases from V and 2 from J; bases not matched to a gene: 8. There are 15 residues in the CDR3. The germline V gene has CDR1 SGHRS and CDR2 YFSETQ. CDR3 nucleotide sequence: TGCGCCAGCAGCGTGGGACAGTCCAAACAAGAGACCCAGTACTTC. It encodes CASSVGQSKQETQYF. Filled out from reference TRBV5-1 and TRBJ2-5, the complete variable domain reads KAGVTQTPRYLIKTRGQQVTLSCSPISGHRSVSWYQQTPGQGLQFLFEYFSETQRNKGNFPGRFSGRQFSNSRSEMNVSTLELGDSALYLCASSVGQSKQETQYFGPGTRLLVL.

The rearrangement joins TRBV10-3 to TRBJ2-7; TRBD1 matches 8 bases. V lost 0 bases, J lost 3 bases, and 1 base stayed unmatched. This CDR3 has 14 residues. Germline values: CDR1 ENHRY, CDR2 SYGVKD. The CDR3, as DNA: TGTGCCATCAGTGAGTCCGGACAGGGCTACGAGCAGTACTTC. Translation gives CAISESGQGYEQYF.